What follows describes a single T cell receptor (beta chain). What it binds is not known. The data were obtained in a study of response to subunit inactivated influenza vaccine. General study findings and limits: After each seasonal influenza vaccination, few new T cells are recruited, the authors suggested.

This CDR3 has 15 amino acids. Germline CDR1 LGHNA, CDR2 YNFKEQ. Trimming shortened V by 0 bases and J by 4 bases, and 12 bases separated the two germline ends. TCRdb itself ran the RT-PCR reads through MiXCR, one entry per CDR3 protein. The table records about 310,000 distinct CDR3 sequences, 20% to 25% of them present only once. The J gene is TRBJ2-5, the V gene TRBV4-2; weak D call: TRBD2 (7 bases). Sequenced material: PBMCs from blood, taken approximately 20 months after vaccination. This clonotype was sampled from a man aged 50 to 69 who received an inactivated influenza vaccine. The CDR3 DNA follows: TGTGCCAGCAGCCAAGAAGGGGGACTACTAGAGACCCAGTACTTC. It codes for CASSQEGGLLETQYF.